This T cell receptor (beta chain) was identified during a study of blood T cell repertoires in COVID-19 (TCRdb year 2020). As for the study more broadly: Samples from collaborators originated in the United States, Italy and Spain and spanned both the acute and convalescent phases of COVID-19. A de-identified subject ID, COVID-19 status, age in years and sex were almost always included in the sample metadata. The material from the prospective study consisted of cDNA or gDNA derived from T cells, B-cell-depleted T cells, or PBMCs. Deeply sampled blood TCRbeta repertoires from subjects exposed to, actively infected with, or recovered from COVID-19 were included in the dataset. The samples were drawn from two sources: the first 160 participants of the ongoing ImmuneRACE study, and 1,254 subjects contributed by 6 global collaborators. Where HLA class I and class II types were available, the types were taken from metadata supplied by the sample provider, not from assay-based typing. The repertoires were made available in a free public database intended to serve as a resource for research on the immune response to SARS-CoV-2.

Collaborating institutions collected whole blood in K2EDTA tubes following their own protocols. For TCRbeta analysis, collaborator samples were shipped as frozen whole blood, as isolated PBMCs, or as DNA extracted from either sample type. Overall study results and their limits: The amount of clinical and demographic metadata varied by source and participant and was provided uncurated.

Regarding this clone: Its antigen remains unidentified. It has no much larger one-base neighbor in the sample; base qualities were not kept.

The immunoSEQ Assay, a bias-controlled multiplex PCR, was used to amplify TCRbeta CDR3 regions from genomic DNA. Regarding the original processing steps: The number of nucleated cells in each sample was estimated by amplification of reference gene primers within the assay. Sequence reads were collapsed and filtered to measure the absolute abundance of every unique TCRbeta CDR3 rearrangement. For each sample, productive Simpson clonality was calculated as the square root of Simpson's diversity index over productive rearrangements. TCRdb re-hosts the immuneACCESS table, in-frame sequences only. Its copies lack some clones; in the studies checked, an unresolved V gene accounts for under half of them, and the cause for the rest is not known. V, J and clone size derive from that table, while D and trimming were established from the DNA sequence. For this sample the table gives around 71,000 clones, of which roughly nine tenths were detected only once. The ten largest clones take up around 1.9% of the sample.

From the cysteine through the phenylalanine, the CDR3 covers 15 amino acids. The retained sequence is limited to the CDR3, 45 bases, with the frame set at the first base. The germline V gene provides CDR1 SGHTA and CDR2 FQGTGA. The junction shows trimming of 2 bases on V and 2 bases on J, plus 12 bases between the germline ends. The receptor comes from a woman aged 60 to 75 with acute or convalescent COVID-19. The sample taken for sequencing was peripheral blood. This receptor chain uses TRBV7-3 and TRBJ2-5, and the D gene may be TRBD1, 7 bases matching. CDR3 reads: CASSLLAGGQETQYF. The DNA reads as follows: TGTGCCAGCAGCTTACTAGCAGGGGGGCAAGAGACCCAGTACTTC.